The clone carrying this T cell receptor (beta chain) was counted once. The antigen is undetermined. The CDR3 loop spans 13 amino acids. Trimming took 2 bases from V and 5 from J, leaving 9 bases between them. Assay: immunoSEQ multiplex PCR; the TCRdb copy retains only in-frame clones and omits some. The table records more than 150,000 clones, over 90% of them present only once. This sample is part of a study of T cell responses to AZD1222 COVID-19 vaccine. Study-level findings and limits: Distributed over spike, vaccine-associated CD4 TCRs predominated at 160-218 and 743-854.

This chain connects TRBV12-3 or TRBV12-4 to TRBJ2-5; tentative D call: TRBD2 (5 bases). This receptor was taken from an adult who received the AZD1222 COVID-19 vaccine. The specimen comprised peripheral blood, sampled 28 days after the second AZD1222 dose. CDR3 in DNA: TGTGCCAGCAGTTTACGGGGATGGGAGACCCAGTACTTC. It translates to CASSLRGWETQYF.